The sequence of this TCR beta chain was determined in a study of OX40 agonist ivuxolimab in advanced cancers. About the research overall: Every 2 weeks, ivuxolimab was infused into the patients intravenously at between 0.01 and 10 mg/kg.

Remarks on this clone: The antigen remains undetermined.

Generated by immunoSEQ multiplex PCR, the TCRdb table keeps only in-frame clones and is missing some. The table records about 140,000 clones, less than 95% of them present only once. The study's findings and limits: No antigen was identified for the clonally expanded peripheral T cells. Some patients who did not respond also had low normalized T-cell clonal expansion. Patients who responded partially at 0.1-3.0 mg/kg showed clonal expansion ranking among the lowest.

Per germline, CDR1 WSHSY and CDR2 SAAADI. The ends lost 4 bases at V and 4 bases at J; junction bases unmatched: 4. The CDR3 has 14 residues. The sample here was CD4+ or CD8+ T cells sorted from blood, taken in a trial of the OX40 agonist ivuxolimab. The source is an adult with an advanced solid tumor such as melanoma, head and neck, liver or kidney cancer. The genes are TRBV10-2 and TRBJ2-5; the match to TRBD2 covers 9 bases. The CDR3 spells CASSVAGAGETQYF. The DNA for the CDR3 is TGCGCCAGCAGTGTAGCGGGAGCGGGAGAGACCCAGTACTTC.